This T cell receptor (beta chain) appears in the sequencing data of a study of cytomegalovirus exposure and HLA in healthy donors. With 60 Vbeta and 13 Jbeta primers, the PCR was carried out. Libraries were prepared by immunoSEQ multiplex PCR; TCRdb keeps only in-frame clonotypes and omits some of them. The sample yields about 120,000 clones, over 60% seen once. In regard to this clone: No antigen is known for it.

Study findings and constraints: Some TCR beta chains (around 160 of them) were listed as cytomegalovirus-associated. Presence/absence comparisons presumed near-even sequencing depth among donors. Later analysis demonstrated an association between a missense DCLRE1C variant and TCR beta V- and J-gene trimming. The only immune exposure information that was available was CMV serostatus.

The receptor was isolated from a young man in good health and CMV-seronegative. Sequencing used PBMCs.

In DNA form, the CDR3 reads TGTGCCAGCAGTGACGTGAGGGGGCTGAGCTATGGCTACACCTTC. Residues: CASSDVRGLSYGYTF. The rearrangement links TRBV25-1 to TRBJ1-2; 7 nucleotides agree with TRBD1. CDR3 length: 15 residues. Trimming removed 3 bases from V and 4 bases from J; junction bases left unmatched: 8. Germline-derived CDR1 and CDR2 are MGHDK and SYGVNS.